These 10 T cell receptor beta chains originate from one sample sequenced in a study of OX40 agonist ivuxolimab in advanced cancers. TCRdb's table, derived via immunoSEQ multiplex PCR, lists solely in-frame clones and lacks some. Among fewer than 75,000 clones, around nine tenths were seen once, and the ten largest hold more than 0.55%. Here the sequenced sample was CD4+ or CD8+ T cells sorted from blood, taken in a trial of the OX40 agonist ivuxolimab. The receptors come from an adult with an advanced solid tumor such as melanoma, head and neck, liver or kidney cancer.

The V call is TRBV7-8, the J call TRBJ1-4; D call uncertain. Trimming took off 0 bases at V and 3 bases at J, with 8 bases between the two ends. This CDR3 spans 15 amino acids. The germline V gene has CDR1 SGHVS and CDR2 FQNEAQ. Here the CDR3 DNA reads TGTGCCAGCAGCTTAGCGCGGGGTGCTAATGAAAAACTGTTTTTT. This encodes CASSLARGANEKLFF. The complete variable domain, with remaining parts taken from reference TRBV7-8 and TRBJ1-4, reads GAGVSQSPRYKVAKRGQDVALRCDPISGHVSLFWYQQALGQGPEFLTYFQNEAQLDKSGLPSDRFFAERPEGSVSTLKIQRTQQEDSAVYLCASSLARGANEKLFFGSGTQLSVL.

CDR3 nucleotides: TGTGCCAGCAGCTTGGATAGGGCAGGGGAAGCTTTCTTT. Protein product: CASSLDRAGEAFF. The V and J genes are TRBV5-4 and TRBJ1-1, with D perhaps TRBD1 (5 bases). The germline V gene encodes CDR1 SGHNT and CDR2 YYREEE (reference sequence). This CDR3 has 13 residues. V lost 0 bases, J lost 8 bases, and 11 bases lay in between.

CDR3 sequence: CASSPGGGHYGYTF. For the CDR3, the DNA is TGTGCCAGCAGTCCGGGGGGAGGGCACTATGGCTACACCTTC. The J gene is TRBJ1-2, the V gene TRBV6-1; TRBD1 might be the D (5 bases). Germline V lookup: CDR1 MNHNS, CDR2 SASEGT. Trimming left V 5 bases short and J 3 bases short, with 13 bases between. The CDR3 is 14 residues long.

This clone came up a few times. J is TRBJ2-5 and V is TRBV5-6; D ambiguous. The CDR3 has 15 residues. In germline, CDR1 is SGHDT, CDR2 YYEEEE. V lost 0 bases, J lost 5 bases, and 14 bases lay in between. The CDR3 nucleotides are TGTGCCAGCAGCTTGGGACCAAGAAGTGTTGAGACCCAGTACTTC. Protein product: CASSLGPRSVETQYF.

The rearrangement links TRBV21-1 to TRBJ2-5. The end of the DNA aligns better with TRBJ2-7, so the J call may be wrong. TRBV21-1 represents a pseudogene. This CDR3 has 13 residues. The CDR3 nucleotides are TGTGCCAGCAGCAAAGGCGACGGCTACGAGCAGTACTTC. It translates to CASSKGDGYEQYF.

The chain recombines TRBV4-1 with TRBJ2-7, with a weak D call TRBD2 (6 bases). The CDR3 is 14 amino acids. V was pared by 2 bases and J by 5 bases, with 13 bases between. CDR1 is MGHRA and CDR2 is YSYEKL in the germline V gene. The CDR3 coding sequence is TGCGCCAGCAGCCAACCGACTAGTTTTAACGAGCAGTACTTC. It encodes CASSQPTSFNEQYF.

This clone appeared once. The rearrangement links TRBV9 to TRBJ2-3; D possibly uses TRBD1 or TRBD2 (5 bases each). Germline V gives CDR1 SGDLS, CDR2 YYNGEE. The CDR3 sequence is 16 residues long. V lost 5 bases and J 1 base, leaving 17 bases between the germline ends. CDR3 DNA sequence: TGTGCCAGCAGTGGGGACCCGGGACGCCGCACAGATACGCAGTATTTT. Translated: CASSGDPGRRTDTQYF.

The chain uses TRBV30 and TRBJ2-4; a possible D gene is TRBD1 (5 bases). V lost 4 bases and J 2 bases, leaving 15 bases between the germline ends. CDR1 is GTSNPN and CDR2 is SVGIG in the germline V gene (reference sequence). There are 15 residues in the CDR3. The CDR3 region has the DNA TGTGCCTGGAAGCTATTTAGGGGTACCAAAAACATTCAGTACTTC. This encodes CAWKLFRGTKNIQYF.

The V gene is TRBV6-1, the J gene TRBJ2-1, with TRBD2 identical over 7 bases. The germline gives CDR1 MNHNS, CDR2 SASEGT. V lost 1 base and J lost 7; bases outside the gene matches: 7. The CDR3 loop spans 15 amino acids. The CDR3 spells CASSEGQGGRNEQFF. The CDR3, as DNA: TGTGCCAGCAGTGAAGGGCAGGGAGGGAGGAATGAGCAGTTCTTC.

The chain employs TRBV7-8 and TRBJ1-1, with 7 bases aligning to TRBD1. The trim removed 5 bases at V and 1 base at J, leaving 13 bases unmatched. Germline V gene data show CDR1 as SGHVS and CDR2 as FQNEAQ. This CDR3 is 17 amino acids long. The CDR3, as DNA: TGTGCCAGCAGCCCTGGTCCCGGGACAGAGTCGAACACTGAAGCTTTCTTT. Translation gives CASSPGPGTESNTEAFF.